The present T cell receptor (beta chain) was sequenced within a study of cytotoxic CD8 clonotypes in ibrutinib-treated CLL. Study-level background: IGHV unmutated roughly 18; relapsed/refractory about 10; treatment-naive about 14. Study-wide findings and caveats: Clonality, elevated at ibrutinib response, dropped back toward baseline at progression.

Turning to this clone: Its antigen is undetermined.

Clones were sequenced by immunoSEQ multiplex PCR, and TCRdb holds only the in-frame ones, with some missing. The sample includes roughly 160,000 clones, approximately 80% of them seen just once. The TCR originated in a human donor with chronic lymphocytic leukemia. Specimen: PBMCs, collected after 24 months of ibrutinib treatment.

DNA of the CDR3: TGCGCCAGCAGCTCGGGACTAGCGGTCCCAACCGGGGAGCTGTTTTTT. This sequence encodes CASSSGLAVPTGELFF. The chain carries TRBV5-1 and TRBJ2-2; 11 positions match TRBD2. From germline, CDR1 is SGHRS and CDR2 YFSETQ. This CDR3 has 16 residues. The J segment lost 5 bases and the V segment lost 3 bases, leaving 6 bases of the junction unmatched.